What follows are 19 T cell receptor beta chains derived from one specimen sequenced in a study of T cell responses to AZD1222 COVID-19 vaccine. The table came from immunoSEQ multiplex PCR; TCRdb's copy has only in-frame clones and leaves some out. This sample yields under 200,000 clones, of which 92% are seen a single time; 1.3% belongs to the top ten. The sample in question was peripheral blood, obtained 28 days after the second AZD1222 dose. The receptor source for this set is an adult who received the AZD1222 COVID-19 vaccine.

The chain uses TRBV6-2 or TRBV6-3 and TRBJ1-1; no clear D gene. The length of the CDR3 is 14 residues. Trimming pared 6 bases from V and 3 bases from J, leaving 14 bases between. Looked up from germline, CDR1 is MNHEY and CDR2 is SVGEGT. The CDR3 here is CASSPIIVDTEAFF. The CDR3 nucleotides read TGTGCCAGCAGCCCCATAATTGTCGACACTGAAGCTTTCTTT.

This chain links TRBV7-2 with TRBJ1-2; perhaps TRBD1 as D (5 bases). This CDR3 is built from 14 residues. V was shortened by 5 bases and J by 0 bases, with 10 bases between the two germline ends. The V gene's germline CDR1 is SGHTA and CDR2 FQGNSA. CDR3: CASSRDQTNYGYTF. The CDR3 nucleotides read TGTGCCAGCAGCCGGGACCAAACTAACTATGGCTACACCTTC.

The rearrangement links TRBV4-3 to TRBJ2-1; 7 bases match TRBD2. The CDR3 runs 17 residues. J gave up 9 bases and V 3 bases, and 17 bases lay outside the gene matches. Germline-derived CDR1 and CDR2 are LGHNA and YSLEER. CDR3 region: CASSQIPLRTSRIEQFF. The DNA of the CDR3 is TGCGCCAGCAGCCAGATCCCTCTACGGACTAGTAGGATTGAGCAGTTCTTC.

The J gene is TRBJ2-5, the V gene TRBV28, with TRBD2 matching 14 bases. The trim removed 5 bases at V and 7 bases at J, leaving 18 bases unmatched. CDR1 and CDR2 (germline): MDHEN, SYDVKM. The CDR3 spans 19 residues. The CDR3 region has the DNA TGTGCCAGCAGTCCAGATAGCCTGAGGACTAGCGGGAGGAGAGGGACCCAGTACTTC. Translated: CASSPDSLRTSGRRGTQYF.

The rearrangement joins TRBV7-8 to TRBJ1-5; tentative D call: TRBD1 (6 bases). Germline CDR1 and CDR2: SGHVS and FQNEAQ. This CDR3 comprises 14 residues. Trimming left V 3 bases short and J 8 bases short, with 14 bases between. Here the CDR3 reads CASSLGGIREPQHF. The DNA for the CDR3 is TGTGCCAGCAGCTTGGGGGGCATCAGGGAGCCCCAGCATTTT.

V and J are TRBV6-2 or TRBV6-3 and TRBJ2-7; D tentatively reads TRBD1 or TRBD2 (5 bases each). The V and J ends lost 2 bases and 2 bases respectively, with 22 bases between them. The CDR3 is made up of 18 amino acids. The germline V gene has CDR1 MNHEY and CDR2 SVGEGT. The CDR3 nucleotides read TGTGCCAGCAGTTACGGGGTCCACCTGGGGCTAGCCGCCTACGAGCAGTACTTC. Its translation is CASSYGVHLGLAAYEQYF.

This clone was picked up one time. The genes are TRBV6-9 and TRBJ2-7; a possible D gene is TRBD2 (6 bases). This CDR3 region has 17 residues. V lost 0 bases and J lost 3, with 18 bases in between. Germline-derived CDR1 and CDR2 are MNHGY and SVAAGI. The CDR3 loop is CASSYSRGREALYEQYF. The CDR3 DNA follows: TGTGCCAGCAGTTATTCACGAGGCAGGGAGGCCCTCTACGAGCAGTACTTC.

The chain joins TRBV16 to TRBJ1-2, with D perhaps TRBD1 (6 bases). The CDR3 extends over 15 amino acids. The ends were cut back, 4 bases at V and 2 bases at J, with 14 bases in the middle. Germline V lookup: CDR1 KGHSY, CDR2 FQNENV. The DNA of the CDR3 is TGTGCCAGCAGCCGGCCCGGGGGGCCAAACTATGGCTACACCTTC. Residues: CASSRPGGPNYGYTF.

This clone was seen a handful of times. This sequence joins TRBV7-2 and TRBJ2-2; 7 bases are a match to TRBD2. The ends lost 5 bases at V and 3 bases at J; junction bases unmatched: 6. The CDR3 has 15 amino acids. Germline CDR1 is SGHTA and CDR2 is FQGNSA. CDR3 residues: CASSPGGFDTGELFF. The CDR3, as DNA: TGTGCCAGCAGCCCCGGGGGGTTCGACACCGGGGAGCTGTTTTTT.

This clone was detected once. The rearrangement uses TRBV12-3 or TRBV12-4 and TRBJ1-1; D call uncertain. V lost 6 bases and J lost 1, with 9 bases in between. The CDR3 is made up of 13 amino acids. The CDR3 spells CASSLNTNTEAFF. The CDR3 DNA sequence: TGTGCCAGCAGCCTTAACACGAACACTGAAGCTTTCTTT.

This chain joins TRBV5-1 and TRBJ1-1; D is unresolved. Germline assignment: CDR1 SGHRS and CDR2 YFSETQ. V lost 0 bases, J lost 5 bases, and 17 bases lay in between. CDR3 length: 16 amino acids. DNA for the CDR3: TGCGCCAGCAGCTTGGCCGTCGGCGGTAGAGGGACTGAAGCTTTCTTT. As protein: CASSLAVGGRGTEAFF.

The CDR3 is CASSSENEQFF. The CDR3 DNA reads as TGTGCCAGCAGCTCAGAGAATGAGCAGTTCTTC. The chain combines TRBV11-2 with TRBJ2-1, with unresolved D. The ends were cut back, 4 bases at V and 7 bases at J, with 5 bases in the middle. Germline CDR1 and CDR2: SGHAT and FQNNGV. The CDR3 runs 11 residues.

J is TRBJ1-2 and V is TRBV29-1; TRBD1 might be the D (6 bases). V was clipped by 4 bases and J by 3 bases, with 15 bases between them. In germline, CDR1 is SQVTM, CDR2 ANQGSEA. This CDR3 spans 14 amino acids. The CDR3 bases are TGCAGCGTTGTTTCAGGGGCGCAGGACTATGGCTACACCTTC. Translating gives CSVVSGAQDYGYTF.

The J gene is TRBJ2-3, the V gene TRBV19; 9 bases map to TRBD2. V trimming: 7 bases; J trimming: 3 bases; junction bases outside the gene matches: 8. Per the germline V gene, CDR1 is LNHDA and CDR2 is SQIVND (reference sequence). There are 15 residues in the CDR3. The CDR3 reads CASTPGSGGTDTQYF. The CDR3 nucleotides read TGTGCCAGTACCCCGGGCAGCGGGGGGACAGATACGCAGTATTTT.

The chain carries TRBV6-5 and TRBJ1-1, with D perhaps matching TRBD1 (6 bases). Germline lookup yields CDR1 MNHEY and CDR2 SVGAGI. This CDR3 is built from 14 residues. The ends were cut back, 5 bases at V and 2 bases at J, with 12 bases in the middle. The CDR3 sequence: CASSPRQANTEAFF. The DNA for the CDR3 is TGTGCCAGCAGTCCACGACAGGCTAACACTGAAGCTTTCTTT.

The genes are TRBV3-1 (or the pseudogene TRBV3-2) and TRBJ1-2, with D possibly being TRBD1 (6 bases). Trimming took 1 base from V and 4 from J, leaving 16 bases between them. The CDR3 loop spans 16 amino acids. The germline gives CDR1 LGHDT, CDR2 YNNKEL (reference sequence). CDR3 residues: CASSQGRAGGGYGYTF. The CDR3 nucleotides read TGTGCCAGCAGCCAAGGTCGTGCGGGGGGCGGCTATGGCTACACCTTC.

The chain recombines TRBV5-6 with TRBJ1-4; D call uncertain. Germline CDR1 is SGHDT and CDR2 is YYEEEE. Trimming shortened V by 3 bases and J by 8 bases, and 11 bases separated the two germline ends. The CDR3 is 13 amino acids. CDR3 nucleotide sequence: TGTGCCAGCAGCTCTGCTGCCGGGGAAAAACTGTTTTTT. This sequence encodes CASSSAAGEKLFF.

V gene TRBV6-6 combines with J gene TRBJ1-5, with 8 positions matching TRBD1. This CDR3 is built from 14 residues. V dropped 5 bases and J dropped 6; count of bases not matched to a gene: 6. Germline CDR1 MNHNY, CDR2 SVGAGI (reference sequence). CDR3 region: CASSGAGGGQPQHF. For the CDR3, the DNA is TGTGCCAGCAGTGGTGCAGGGGGCGGTCAGCCCCAGCATTTT.

The chain couples TRBV28 to TRBJ1-2; D remains unclear. This CDR3 contains 15 residues. Germline V gene data show CDR1 as MDHEN and CDR2 as SYDVKM. Trimming stripped 4 bases from V and 0 bases from J, with 12 bases between. The CDR3 region is CASSSDPLSNYGYTF. In DNA form, the CDR3 reads TGTGCCAGCAGTTCGGATCCCCTTTCTAACTATGGCTACACCTTC.